Listed below are T cell receptor beta chains from one sample, sequenced in a study of T-cell reconstitution after alpha-beta-depleted transplantation in children. MiXCR, run by TCRdb on the PCR reads, gives a single entry per CDR3 protein. The sample contains around 130,000 distinct CDR3 sequences, approximately 8.7% of which appear only once. This sample comprised PBMCs, mostly from graft donor cells, obtained 180 days after TCRalphabeta/CD19-depleted stem cell transplant. The receptors shown here come from a girl under two years old who had a stem cell transplant for combined immunodeficiency, so the T cells may come from the graft donor. Both conserved end residues are trimmed from each CDR3. The order of the fields is V gene, J gene, D gene, CDR3 protein. A D gene is named only where the DNA matches it firmly.

>TRBV6-2/TRBV6-3|TRBJ2-2|NA
ATLGGELF
>TRBV20-1|TRBJ2-1|NA
SALPTWYGGNEQF
>TRBV12-3/TRBV12-4|TRBJ1-2|NA
ASSLLLDNLYGYT
>TRBV5-1|TRBJ1-6|NA
ASSLGLFGSPLH
>TRBV2|TRBJ2-5|NA
ASSESETGSRGTQY
>TRBV30|TRBJ2-3|NA
AWSVLLTVRAGTDTQY
>TRBV7-2|TRBJ1-2|NA
ASSFGGPNYGYT
>TRBV20-1|TRBJ2-7|TRBD2
SARPATGLAGDEQY
>TRBV12-3/TRBV12-4|TRBJ2-2|NA
ASSQGFTGELF
>TRBV20-1|TRBJ2-7|NA
SASLTYPYEQY
>TRBV29-1|TRBJ2-1|TRBD1
SVVGTVLYNEQF
>TRBV7-2|TRBJ2-1|TRBD1
ASSFDRANYNEQF
>TRBV9|TRBJ2-7|TRBD2
ASSVGTSGYEQY
>TRBV4-3|TRBJ2-5|NA
ASSQDLGSETQY
>TRBV9|TRBJ1-6|NA
ASSVHSSNSPLH
>TRBV20-1|TRBJ2-7|NA
SARPAFRLDPLWEQY
>TRBV29-1|TRBJ2-3|NA
SVGPGLSTDTQY
>TRBV29-1|TRBJ2-1|NA
SVETLRTSSYNEQF
>TRBV7-7|TRBJ2-5|NA
AISLVPFSETQY
>TRBV27|TRBJ2-7|NA
ASSPGQPSGEQY
>TRBV28|TRBJ1-5|NA
ASSSWTESPNQPQH
>TRBV29-1|TRBJ2-3|NA
SVEGRGDSTDTQY
>TRBV10-3|TRBJ1-6|NA
AISAGTNSPLH
>TRBV29-1|TRBJ2-1|TRBD1
SVSYRGEQF
>TRBV20-1|TRBJ2-3|NA
SARDRRGGASTDTQY
>TRBV6-2/TRBV6-3|TRBJ2-5|TRBD1
ASSYTRTGGETQY
>TRBV6-5|TRBJ2-5|TRBD2
ASSYGSGVETQY
>TRBV5-1|TRBJ2-3|TRBD2
SSSPGTLADYTDTQY
>TRBV7-2|TRBJ1-1|NA
ASSFSYVGGVEAF
>TRBV6-2/TRBV6-3|TRBJ1-2|TRBD1
ASSYPSNGQGEPYGYT
>TRBV7-3|TRBJ2-1|TRBD2
ASSQRGGPNEQF